This TCR beta chain is from a study of T cell repertoires in cytomegalovirus infection. Study in general: Indications of both CMV infection and matching HLA type were provided by public TCR beta signatures.

Points on this clonotype: Its target is unknown.

V lost 5 bases and J lost 2, with 3 bases in between. CDR3 length: 12 residues. From the reads, TCRdb called clonotypes with MiXCR, one entry per CDR3 protein. Of 200,000 to 250,000 distinct CDR3 sequences in the sample, approximately 40% are singletons; the top ten hold 59%. This chain connects TRBV12-3 or TRBV12-4 to TRBJ1-4; D unclear. Specimen: CD8+ T cells from cultured PBMCs, collected from culture after CMV antigen stimulation. The receptor's source is a human donor in good health (CMV status not recorded). Some clones in this sample may be carry-over from other donors' samples. This CDR3 is CASSLTNEKLFF. For the CDR3, the DNA is TGTGCCAGCAGTCTTACTAATGAAAAACTGTTTTTT.